Following are 31 T cell receptor beta chains from one sample sequenced in a study of Graves' ophthalmopathy and Graves' hyperthyroidism. Amplification of TCR beta CDR3 regions used RNA transcripts. In the first round, RT-PCR was carried out with HTBI primers, and a multiplex PCR formed the second round. TCRdb analysed the multiplex PCR reads with MiXCR anew, one entry per CDR3 protein. The sample records just over 600,000 distinct CDR3 sequences, about 20% being singletons. The sample comprised peripheral blood. These receptors all stem from a young woman with stable Graves' hyperthyroidism. Some clones in this sample may be carry-over from other donors' samples.

As regards this clonotype: Given the absence of the conserved phenylalanine or tryptophan at the CDR3 end, a read error is likely. The rearrangement links TRBV4-2 to TRBJ2-7; no clear D gene. The V and J ends lost 1 base and 7 bases respectively, with 5 bases between them. The CDR3 is 11 residues long. In germline, CDR1 is LGHNA, CDR2 YNFKEQ. The CDR3 coding sequence is TGTGCCAGCAGCCAAGGCCTTGAGCAGTACTAC. Protein sequence: CASSQGLEQYY.

This clonotype was seen only a few times. In nucleotides, the CDR3 is TGTGCCAGCAGCAGGGACATTAACTATGGCTACACCTTC. This sequence encodes CASSRDINYGYTF. This chain links TRBV5-5 with TRBJ1-2, with a tentative D call TRBD1 (6 bases). V was pared by 4 bases and J by 1 base, with 8 bases between. The CDR3 has 13 residues. In germline, CDR1 is SGHKS, CDR2 YYEKEE (reference sequence).

This clonotype has at least ten counts. This sequence joins TRBV7-2 and TRBJ1-5; no clear D gene. The CDR3 is 15 residues long. CDR1 SGHTA and CDR2 FQGNSA come from the germline V gene. Between the trimmed V and J ends, which lost 1 base and 3 bases, there was a span of 10 bases. The CDR3 nucleotides read TGTGCCAGCAGCTTAGTTGGGTCCCTCAATCAGCCCCAGCATTTT. Its protein is CASSLVGSLNQPQHF.

The V call is TRBV30, the J call TRBJ1-1; no definite D call. Looked up from germline, CDR1 is GTSNPN and CDR2 is SVGIG (reference sequence). The V end was cut by 3 bases, the J end by 1 base, with 9 bases between. CDR3 length equals 13 residues. The CDR3 nucleotides read TGTGCCTGGAGAGACGACGCGAACACTGAAGCTTTCTTT. Residues: CAWRDDANTEAFF.

J is TRBJ1-2 and V is TRBV10-2; no firm D call. This CDR3 region has 13 residues. Germline CDR1 and CDR2: WSHSY and SAAADI. Trimming shortened V by 5 bases and J by 0 bases, and 7 bases separated the two germline ends. The CDR3 sequence is CASSRGPNYGYTF. DNA of the CDR3: TGCGCCAGCAGTCGGGGTCCTAACTATGGCTACACCTTC.

This clonotype has at least ten counts. The rearrangement uses TRBV7-2 and TRBJ1-2; D remains ambiguous. Deletions cut 2 bases from V and 4 bases from J, with 5 bases between. The CDR3 contains 12 residues. Germline CDR1 and CDR2: SGHTA and FQGNSA. CDR3 region: CASSLYPYGYTF. The CDR3 DNA reads as TGTGCCAGCAGCTTATATCCCTATGGCTACACCTTC.

The chain recombines TRBV12-3 or TRBV12-4 with TRBJ2-7; 13 bases align to TRBD2. The CDR3 totals 14 residues. V gave up 6 bases and J gave up 4 bases; unmatched junction bases: 3. The CDR3 spells CASSPTSGRYEQYF. The DNA for the CDR3 is TGTGCCAGCAGCCCGACTAGCGGGAGGTACGAGCAGTACTTC.

The J gene is TRBJ2-2, the V gene TRBV7-3; 7 bases align to TRBD1. CDR3 size: 16 residues. CDR1 and CDR2 from the germline V gene are SGHTA and FQGTGA. Trimming at V came to 4 bases and at J to 6 bases, leaving 11 bases not matched to a gene. CDR3 residues: CASSSQGEIFAGELFF. In nucleotides, the CDR3 is TGTGCCAGCAGCTCCCAGGGGGAGATCTTCGCCGGGGAGCTGTTTTTT.

This clonotype was detected ten times or more. The J gene is TRBJ1-5, the V gene TRBV28; 9 positions match TRBD1. Germline CDR1 and CDR2: MDHEN and SYDVKM. The CDR3 is made up of 13 amino acids. V lost 8 bases to trimming and J lost 6 bases; unmatched junction nucleotides: 5. The CDR3 DNA is TGTGCCAGCCAGGGACAGGGAGGTCAGCCCCAGCATTTT. It codes for CASQGQGGQPQHF.

In this sample, this clonotype turned up once. This may arise from a read error, as a much more abundant clone is one base away. CDR3 in DNA: TGTGCCAGCATATCTGGACCCGACCGGGAGACCCAGCACTTC. Its protein is CASISGPDRETQHF. This rearrangement joins TRBV2 to TRBJ2-5; TRBD2 might be the D (6 bases). Germline CDR1 SNHLY, CDR2 FYNNEI. The length of the CDR3 is 14 residues.

The chain recombines TRBV15 with TRBJ2-5; weak D call: TRBD2 (6 bases). CDR1 is LNHNV and CDR2 is YYDKDF in the germline V gene (reference sequence). This CDR3 comprises 14 residues. Deletions cut 5 bases from V and 2 bases from J, with 12 bases between. CDR3 nucleotides: TGTGCCACCAGCCCCGGGGGTCGGCAAGAGACCCAGTACTTC. Amino acids: CATSPGGRQETQYF.

There are many counts of this clonotype. The CDR3 coding sequence is TGTGCCAGCAGCGACCCCGGGACAGGGCGGGTTAGCTATGGCTACACCTTC. It is translated as CASSDPGTGRVSYGYTF. The chain has TRBV9 and TRBJ1-2, with TRBD1 matching 9 bases. With 3 bases clipped from V and 4 bases from J, the junction kept 13 bases outside the gene matches. The CDR3 spans 17 residues. The germline gives CDR1 SGDLS, CDR2 YYNGEE.

There are many counts of this clonotype. This chain uses TRBV14 with TRBJ1-5; no reliable D call. The CDR3 runs to 14 residues. Trimming took off 4 bases at V and 1 base at J, with 8 bases between the two ends. CDR1 and CDR2 (germline): SGHDN, FVKESK. The DNA for the CDR3 is TGTGCCAGCAGCCCCGAGCAGAGCAATCAGCCCCAGCATTTT. Protein product: CASSPEQSNQPQHF.

This chain uses TRBV11-2 with TRBJ2-2; 10 bases agree with TRBD1. There are 17 residues in the CDR3. Looked up from germline, CDR1 is SGHAT and CDR2 is FQNNGV. V lost 5 bases and J lost 3; bases outside the gene matches: 9. The CDR3 region has the DNA TGTGCCAGCAGCGGCCGGGACAGGGGCCATTACACCGGGGAGCTGTTTTTT. Protein: CASSGRDRGHYTGELFF.

The CDR3 DNA sequence: TGTGCCTGGAGTGCGACAGACAATCAGCCCCAGCATTTT. This translates into CAWSATDNQPQHF. The gene calls are TRBV30 and TRBJ1-5, with D perhaps TRBD1 (5 bases). The CDR3 runs 13 residues. V was pared by 1 base and J by 3 bases, with 7 bases between. Germline CDR1 GTSNPN, CDR2 SVGIG (reference sequence).

This chain joins TRBV2 and TRBJ2-7, with TRBD1 identical over 7 bases. The CDR3 consists of 14 residues. V shed 4 bases and J 1 base; nucleotides not matched to a gene: 4. Germline V gene lookup returns CDR1 SNHLY and CDR2 FYNNEI. CDR3 bases: TGTGCCAGCAGTGCCTTGGACAGGTCCTACGAGCAGTACTTC. This gives the protein CASSALDRSYEQYF.

This sequence joins TRBV20-1 and TRBJ2-7, with D possibly being TRBD2 (7 bases). The CDR3 is 13 amino acids. The V gene lost 5 bases and the J gene lost 0 bases, with 11 bases spanning the gap. Germline lookup yields CDR1 DFQATT and CDR2 SNEGSKA (reference sequence). Written as DNA, the CDR3 is TGCAGTGCTCGGGGGGCTAGCTCCTACGAGCAGTACTTC. Its translation is CSARGASSYEQYF.

This clonotype was observed a few times. The V call is TRBV7-8, the J call TRBJ2-2; D may correspond to TRBD1 or TRBD2 (5 bases each). The CDR3 sequence is 15 residues long. Trimming took 5 bases from V and 6 from J, leaving 16 bases between them. The germline CDR1 and CDR2 sequences are SGHVS and FQNEAQ. CDR3 sequence reads: CASSPGPRRSGELFF. In nucleotides, the CDR3 is TGTGCCAGCAGCCCGGGACCCCGAAGGTCCGGGGAGCTGTTTTTT.

Only a few counts were recorded for this clonotype. The chain links TRBV2 to TRBJ2-7; D is possibly TRBD2 (6 bases). The CDR3 totals 13 residues. Trimming removed 10 bases from V and 4 bases from J, with 17 bases in between. The germline V gene has CDR1 SNHLY and CDR2 FYNNEI. This CDR3 is CAITRDLEYEQYF. The CDR3 nucleotides read TGTGCCATAACCCGGGACTTAGAGTACGAGCAGTACTTC.

This clonotype was detected only a few times. The chain carries TRBV20-1 and TRBJ1-2; D gene uncertain. V shed 7 bases and J shed 7 bases, with 16 bases lying between them. This CDR3 is 12 amino acids long. Germline CDR1 is DFQATT and CDR2 is SNEGSKA (reference sequence). CDR3 residues: CSVKRFSGGYTF. For the CDR3, the DNA is TGCAGTGTGAAGAGGTTTTCTGGTGGCTACACCTTC.

This clonotype has more than one count but fewer than ten. The chain has TRBV19 and TRBJ1-1; maybe TRBD1 (5 bases). Germline loops: CDR1 LNHDA, CDR2 SQIVND (reference sequence). Trimming took off 7 bases at V and 5 bases at J, with 20 bases between the two ends. CDR3 length: 15 amino acids. DNA of the CDR3: TGTGCCAGTACCGATACCGGTGGGGGTATAACTGAAGCTTTCTTT. Protein: CASTDTGGGITEAFF.

This chain uses TRBV2 with TRBJ2-7, with TRBD2 as a possible D gene (6 bases). V was cut by 8 bases and J by 0 bases, with 11 bases left in between. Germline V gene data show CDR1 as SNHLY and CDR2 as FYNNEI. This CDR3 spans 13 amino acids. CDR3 DNA sequence: TGTGCCAGCCGCAGGGAGGTCTCCTACGAGCAGTACTTC. Amino acid sequence: CASRREVSYEQYF.

This clonotype was detected many times. The V and J genes are TRBV20-1 and TRBJ1-1, with D possibly matching TRBD1 (5 bases). The CDR3 length is 13 residues. Looked up from germline, CDR1 is DFQATT and CDR2 is SNEGSKA (reference sequence). V was shortened by 7 bases and J by 0 bases, with 12 bases between the two germline ends. The CDR3 DNA follows: TGCAGTGGGTGCTGGGGCATGAACACTGAAGCTTTCTTT. Protein sequence: CSGCWGMNTEAFF.

This clonotype was counted a few times. This sequence joins TRBV2 and TRBJ1-1, with 8 bases identical to TRBD1. From germline, CDR1 is SNHLY and CDR2 FYNNEI. The CDR3 has 13 residues. V was pared by 3 bases and J by 6 bases, with 3 bases of the junction left unmatched. CDR3 bases: TGTGCCAGCAGTGACGCAGGGGGCCCTGAAGCTTTCTTT. This translates into CASSDAGGPEAFF. Combining the CDR3 with reference TRBV2 and TRBJ1-1 gives the whole variable domain EPEVTQTPSHQVTQMGQEVILRCVPISNHLYFYWYRQILGQKVEFLVSFYNNEISEKSEIFDDQFSVERPDGSNFTLKIRSTKLEDSAMYFCASSDAGGPEAFFGQGTRLTVV.

This clonotype appeared many times. Written as DNA, the CDR3 is TGCAGTGCTAGTTTAAGCGGGATATATCACGAGCAGTACTTC. It is translated as CSASLSGIYHEQYF. The chain has TRBV20-1 and TRBJ2-7; 7 bases match TRBD2. The CDR3 has 14 residues. Germline CDR1 DFQATT, CDR2 SNEGSKA (reference sequence). Germline trimming cut 3 bases from V and 5 bases from J; bases unmatched to any gene: 10.

This sequence joins TRBV27 and TRBJ2-7; D not resolved. Germline V gene sequence: CDR1 MNHEY, CDR2 SMNVEV (reference sequence). Trimming cost V 6 bases and J 3 bases, with 18 bases left between them. The CDR3 sequence is 15 residues long. CDR3: CASSHSVALNYEQYF. The CDR3 region has the DNA TGTGCCAGCAGCCACTCGGTGGCATTGAACTACGAGCAGTACTTC.

CDR3 protein: CASSWVGGRDTGELFF. CDR3 nucleotide sequence: TGTGCCAGTTCTTGGGTTGGGGGGCGCGACACCGGGGAGCTGTTTTTT. V usage is TRBV12-3 or TRBV12-4 and J usage is TRBJ2-2; D is tentatively TRBD1 or TRBD2 (6 bases each). This CDR3 is built from 16 residues. Trimming stripped 9 bases from V and 3 bases from J, with 20 bases between.

The genes are TRBV28 and TRBJ2-5; the D gene could be TRBD1 or TRBD2 (5 bases each). Germline V CDR1 and CDR2: MDHEN, SYDVKM. The V end was cut by 3 bases, the J end by 4 bases, with 12 bases between. This CDR3 is 14 amino acids long. CDR3 nucleotides: TGTGCCAGCAGTTTCGTTTGGGACGGAGAGACCCAGTACTTC. Translated, it gives CASSFVWDGETQYF.

This clonotype was picked up many times. This sequence joins TRBV29-1 and TRBJ1-2; TRBD1 is a possible D gene (5 bases). Germline V gene sequence: CDR1 SQVTM, CDR2 ANQGSEA. Deletions cut 7 bases from V and 0 bases from J, with 9 bases between. The CDR3 consists of 12 residues. CDR3 protein: CSGQSANYGYTF. CDR3 bases: TGCAGCGGACAGTCAGCTAACTATGGCTACACCTTC.

This clonotype appeared many times. The rearrangement uses TRBV20-1 and TRBJ1-2; D is ambiguous. The CDR3 is made up of 12 amino acids. The V gene lost 1 base and the J gene lost 6 bases, with 9 bases spanning the gap. CDR1 is DFQATT and CDR2 is SNEGSKA in the germline V gene (reference sequence). The CDR3 spells CSARGVEDGYTF. DNA for the CDR3: TGCAGTGCTAGAGGTGTTGAGGATGGCTACACCTTC.

Many counts were recorded for this clonotype. This chain joins TRBV12-5 and TRBJ2-2, with D perhaps matching TRBD1 (6 bases). CDR1 and CDR2 from the germline V gene are LGHNT and FRNRAP. V gave up 4 bases and J gave up 4 bases, with 13 bases separating them. There are 15 residues in the CDR3. The CDR3 nucleotides are TGTGCTAGTGGTTCCTGGACAGCCTCCACCGGGGAGCTGTTTTTT. Encoded protein: CASGSWTASTGELFF.